The clone carrying this T cell receptor (beta chain) was detected only a few times. The CDR3 runs 15 residues. The junction had 6 bases not matched to a gene; V was cut back by 4 bases and J by 4 bases. The germline gives CDR1 SGHKS, CDR2 YYEKEE (reference sequence). Here immunoSEQ multiplex PCR was the method, and the copy in TCRdb shows in-frame clones only, minus some. The sample yields some 62,000 clones, 70% to 80% seen once. The entry originates in a study of OX40 agonist ivuxolimab in advanced cancers. V is TRBV5-5 and J is TRBJ2-3, with 10 bases matching TRBD2. The sequence was collected from an adult with an advanced solid tumor such as melanoma, head and neck, liver or kidney cancer. Specimen: CD4+ or CD8+ T cells sorted from blood, collected in a trial of the OX40 agonist ivuxolimab. CDR3 in amino acids: CASSPGLASADTQYF. CDR3 DNA: TGTGCCAGCAGCCCGGGACTAGCGAGCGCAGATACGCAGTATTTT.